The rows below give T cell receptor beta chains drawn from one sample of a study of cytomegalovirus exposure and HLA in healthy donors. Clones were sequenced by immunoSEQ multiplex PCR, and TCRdb holds only the in-frame ones, with some missing. The sample consists of 110,000 or so clones, roughly 77% of them appearing once. The sequenced sample consisted of PBMCs. All receptors derive from a man aged 50 or older in good health and CMV-seropositive. The CDR3 runs from the conserved cysteine through the conserved F or W. Fields, in order: clone size, V gene, D gene, J gene, CDR3 protein, CDR3 DNA. A D gene is named only where the DNA matches it firmly. Expanded clones are given a class, and other clones once, few, many or no size at all.

.	TRBV28	.	TRBJ1-1	CASSSQDTWNTEAFF	TGTGCCAGCAGTTCACAGGACACGTGGAACACTGAAGCTTTCTTT
.	TRBV30	TRBD1	TRBJ2-7	CAWSGTGTGSFYEQYF	TGTGCCTGGAGTGGGACAGGGACGGGGAGCTTCTACGAGCAGTACTTC
.	TRBV6-6	TRBD2	TRBJ2-2	CASSKPGLGSGELFF	TGTGCCAGCAGTAAACCGGGACTAGGTTCCGGGGAGCTGTTTTTT
once	TRBV19	.	TRBJ1-6	CASSMGGPGSPLHF	TGTGCCAGTAGTATGGGAGGCCCCGGTTCACCCCTCCACTTT
.	TRBV6-1	TRBD1	TRBJ1-5	CASSEALGTGANQPQHF	TGTGCCAGCAGTGAAGCGCTGGGGACAGGGGCCAATCAGCCCCAGCATTTT
few	TRBV4-1	TRBD1	TRBJ1-4	CASSQEGGQGGEKLFF	TGCGCCAGCAGCCAAGAAGGGGGACAGGGCGGTGAAAAACTGTTTTTT
.	TRBV5-1	TRBD1	TRBJ1-6	CASTQGAPGSPLHF	TGCGCCAGCACACAGGGGGCCCCGGGGTCACCCCTCCACTTT
.	TRBV30	TRBD1	TRBJ2-3	CAWSGEGANIPSTDTQYF	TGTGCCTGGAGCGGAGAGGGGGCCAACATTCCCAGCACAGATACGCAGTATTTT
.	TRBV6-5	TRBD2	TRBJ2-1	CASIPPGGAYNEQFF	TGTGCCAGCATACCCCCCGGGGGGGCCTACAATGAGCAGTTCTTC
once	TRBV30	.	TRBJ2-7	CAWGLYEQYF	TGTGCCTGGGGTCTCTACGAGCAGTACTTC
.	TRBV6-8	TRBD2	TRBJ2-7	CASSPPLAGGPWSKYEQYF	TGTGCCAGCAGCCCCCCACTAGCGGGAGGGCCTTGGAGTAAGTACGAGCAGTACTTC
.	TRBV7-3	.	TRBJ2-1	CASSPSPSFGSNEQFF	TGTGCCAGCAGCCCCTCCCCTAGCTTCGGATCTAATGAGCAGTTCTTC
.	TRBV9	.	TRBJ1-2	CASSVAGGKSYTF	TGTGCCAGCAGCGTAGCGGGAGGAAAGAGCTACACCTTC
few	TRBV7-9	TRBD2	TRBJ2-3	CASSLNGGADTQYF	TGTGCCAGCAGCTTAAACGGGGGGGCCGATACGCAGTATTTT
.	TRBV4-3	.	TRBJ1-2	CASSQGMTANYGYTF	TGCGCCAGCAGCCAAGGTATGACAGCTAACTATGGCTACACCTTC
.	TRBV4-2	.	TRBJ2-1	CASSQDFSEQFF	TGTGCCAGCAGCCAAGATTTCAGTGAGCAGTTCTTC
.	TRBV7-9	TRBD2	TRBJ2-3	CASSLAGGFTDTQYF	TGTGCCAGCAGCTTAGCGGGGGGGTTCACAGATACGCAGTATTTT
.	TRBV12-5	TRBD1	TRBJ2-3	CASGGTGQGDTQYF	TGTGCTAGTGGGGGGACAGGGCAGGGAGATACGCAGTATTTT
once	TRBV6-1	.	TRBJ1-5	CASRETVYSNQPQHF	TGCGCCAGCAGGGAGACGGTTTATAGCAATCAGCCCCAGCATTTT
.	TRBV2	.	TRBJ2-5	CASSPLGVGQETQYF	TGTGCCAGCAGTCCCCTCGGGGTGGGGCAAGAGACCCAGTACTTC
.	TRBV4-1	.	TRBJ1-3	CASSQEAGGAGSGNTIYF	TGCGCCAGCAGCCAAGAAGCGGGAGGGGCGGGCTCTGGAAACACCATATATTTT
.	TRBV4-3	.	TRBJ1-4	CASSLQGYNEKLFF	TGCGCCAGCAGTTTACAGGGCTATAATGAAAAACTGTTTTTT
.	TRBV5-1	.	TRBJ1-1	CASSLGGQNTEAFF	TGCGCCAGCAGCTTGGGGGGACAGAACACTGAAGCTTTCTTT
.	TRBV7-2	TRBD2	TRBJ2-5	CASSLGLAGNQETQYF	TGTGCCAGCAGCCTCGGACTAGCGGGAAACCAAGAGACCCAGTACTTC
.	TRBV7-9	TRBD2	TRBJ2-5	CASSLNQRGGMETQYF	TGTGCCAGCAGCTTAAACCAGCGGGGGGGCATGGAGACCCAGTACTTC
.	TRBV6-1	.	TRBJ1-2	CASSAAWGQGTFYGYTF	TGTGCCAGCAGTGCCGCCTGGGGGCAGGGAACCTTCTATGGCTACACCTTC
.	TRBV5-1	TRBD1	TRBJ1-2	CASSVTGGNYGYPF	TGCGCCAGCAGCGTCACAGGGGGCAACTATGGCTACCCCTTC
.	TRBV18	.	TRBJ2-7	CASSPRQAYEQYF	TGTGCCAGCTCACCGAGACAGGCCTACGAGCAGTACTTC
.	TRBV7-9	.	TRBJ2-2	CASSFQGSTGELFF	TGTGCCAGCAGCTTTCAGGGTAGCACCGGGGAGCTGTTTTTT
.	TRBV7-9	TRBD1	TRBJ1-1	CASSLRGQYTEAFF	TGTGCCAGCAGCTTAAGGGGACAGTACACTGAAGCTTTCTTT
.	TRBV6-6	.	TRBJ1-5	CASLESSDRPRQPQHF	TGTGCCAGCCTGGAGTCGTCCGACAGACCCAGGCAGCCCCAGCATTTT
once	TRBV6-5	TRBD1	TRBJ1-2	CASRTGGGQNYGYTF	TGTGCCAGCAGGACAGGGGGAGGGCAGAACTATGGCTACACCTTC
.	TRBV7-7	.	TRBJ2-3	CASSLSSTDTQYF	TGTGCCAGCAGCCTAAGTAGCACAGATACGCAGTATTTT
.	TRBV7-2	.	TRBJ2-5	CASSLLFGGGQETQYF	TGTGCCAGCAGCTTACTCTTCGGGGGTGGCCAAGAGACCCAGTACTTC
.	TRBV6-5	TRBD1	TRBJ2-7	CASTESSGQGYKQYF	TGTGCCAGCACGGAATCGAGTGGACAGGGGTATAAGCAGTACTTC
once	TRBV7-2	TRBD2	TRBJ2-3	CASRTLAGPTADTQYF	TGTGCCAGCAGAACCCTAGCGGGACCCACTGCAGATACGCAGTATTTT
.	TRBV4-1	.	TRBJ1-2	CASSQGVWGVANYGYTF	TGCGCCAGCAGCCAAGGGGTTTGGGGGGTCGCTAACTATGGCTACACCTTC
.	TRBV18	.	TRBJ1-1	CAGSPLGYSSPVTEAFF	TGTGCCGGCTCACCACTCGGGTACTCATCCCCTGTAACTGAAGCTTTCTTT
.	TRBV28	.	TRBJ1-2	CASSTLTKAGGYTF	TGTGCCAGCAGCACACTGACGAAGGCAGGTGGCTACACCTTC
once	TRBV6-5	TRBD1	TRBJ2-1	CASSGGQGSYNEQFF	TGTGCCAGCAGTGGGGGACAGGGGTCCTACAATGAGCAGTTCTTC
.	TRBV7-9	TRBD1	TRBJ1-1	CASSRQGSWNTEAFF	TGTGCCAGCAGCCGACAGGGTTCGTGGAACACTGAAGCTTTCTTT
.	TRBV5-1	TRBD2	TRBJ2-2	CASSLAASGPNTGELFF	TGCGCCAGCAGCTTGGCGGCTAGCGGACCGAACACCGGGGAGCTGTTTTTT